This TCR beta chain was obtained from a study of blood T cell repertoires in COVID-19. V lost 3 bases, J lost 7 bases, and 19 bases lay in between. Germline V lookup: CDR1 KGHSH, CDR2 LQKENI. The CDR3 extends over 16 amino acids. Data came from immunoSEQ multiplex PCR; TCRdb stores just in-frame clones and leaves some out. The sample includes 250,000 to 300,000 clones, 80% to 90% seen only once; the top ten take about 12%. The receptor's source is a woman in her seventies with COVID-19, enrolled during active disease. The rearrangement joins TRBV18 to TRBJ2-1, with a weak D call TRBD1 (5 bases). The material sequenced was peripheral blood. The CDR3 DNA is TGTGCCAGCTCACCGCCCGACAGCCGGTTCCGAAATGAGCAGTTCTTC. Encoded protein: CASSPPDSRFRNEQFF.